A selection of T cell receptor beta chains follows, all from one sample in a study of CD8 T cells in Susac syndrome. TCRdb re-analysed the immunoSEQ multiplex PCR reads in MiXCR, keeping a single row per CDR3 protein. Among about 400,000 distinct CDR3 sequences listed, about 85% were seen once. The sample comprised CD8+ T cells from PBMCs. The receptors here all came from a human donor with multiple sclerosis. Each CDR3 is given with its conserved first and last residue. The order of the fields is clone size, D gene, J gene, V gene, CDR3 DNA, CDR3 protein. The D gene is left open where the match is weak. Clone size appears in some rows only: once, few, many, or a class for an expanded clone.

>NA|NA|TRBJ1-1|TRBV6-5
TGTGCCAGCAGTTACGTGGGGAACATGAACACTGAAGCTTTCTTT
CASSYVGNMNTEAFF
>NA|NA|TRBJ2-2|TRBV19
TGTGCCAGTAGCGCAGCACCGAACACCGGGGAGCTGTTTTTT
CASSAAPNTGELFF
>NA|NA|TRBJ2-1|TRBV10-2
TGCGCCAGCAGTGGTACCCGGGCATCCAATGAGCAGTTCTTC
CASSGTRASNEQFF
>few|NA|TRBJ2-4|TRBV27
TGTGCCAGCAGTCTCCTGCCCCTTAGTGTTGACAAAAACATTCAGTACTTC
CASSLLPLSVDKNIQYF
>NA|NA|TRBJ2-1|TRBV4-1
TGCGCCAGCAGCCAAGATATGGCCAGCGCATACAATGAGCAGTTCTTC
CASSQDMASAYNEQFF
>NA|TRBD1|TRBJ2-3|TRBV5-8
TGTGCCAGCAGCCCAGGGACAGATGAAGTGGATACGCAGTATTTT
CASSPGTDEVDTQYF
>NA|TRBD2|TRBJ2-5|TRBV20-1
TGCAGTGCTAGAGTGTTTAGGGAGGGGGAGACCCAGTACTTC
CSARVFREGETQYF
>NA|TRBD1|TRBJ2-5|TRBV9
TGTGCCAGCAGCGAACTGACAGGGGCCGGAGAGACCCAGTACTTC
CASSELTGAGETQYF
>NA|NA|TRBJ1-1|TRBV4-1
TGCGCCAGCAGCATGACAGGCGCTGAAGCTTTCTTT
CASSMTGAEAFF
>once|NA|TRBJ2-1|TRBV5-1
TGCGCCAGCAGCTTGGGATGGGGGCGGGAGAGAACCTACAATGAGCAGTTCTTC
CASSLGWGRERTYNEQFF
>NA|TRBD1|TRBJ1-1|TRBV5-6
TGTGCCAGCAGCCGGACAGGGTGGACTGAAGCTTTCTTT
CASSRTGWTEAFF
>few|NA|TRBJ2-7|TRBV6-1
TGTGCCAGCAGTGGGGACACCTTGTACGAGCAGTACTTC
CASSGDTLYEQYF
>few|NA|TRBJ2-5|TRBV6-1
TGTGCCATCAGTGGGGCTAGTTTGGAGACCCAGTACTTC
CAISGASLETQYF
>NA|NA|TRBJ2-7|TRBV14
TGTGCCAGCAGCTTCTCCGAGGAGCAGTACTTC
CASSFSEEQYF
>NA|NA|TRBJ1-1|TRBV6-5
TGTGCCAGCAGTTACGTTAGGGGGAATCTCGACCGACAAACGAACACTGAAGCTTTCTTT
CASSYVRGNLDRQTNTEAFF
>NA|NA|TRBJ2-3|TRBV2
TGTGCCATCGTATACGGGGGTACTAGCACAGATACGCAGTATTTT
CAIVYGGTSTDTQYF
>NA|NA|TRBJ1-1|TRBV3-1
TGTGCCAGCAGCCAAGACCAGGGTATGGTTAGCACTGAAGCTTTCTTT
CASSQDQGMVSTEAFF
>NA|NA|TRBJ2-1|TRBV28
TGTGCCACTTCCTTCGGGACGCCTTCCTACAATGAGCAGTTCTTC
CATSFGTPSYNEQFF
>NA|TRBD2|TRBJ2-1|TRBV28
TGTGCCAGCAGTTTACTTCACGGGACTAGCGGGAGCTCGAGCTCCTACAATGAGCAGTTCTTC
CASSLLHGTSGSSSSYNEQFF
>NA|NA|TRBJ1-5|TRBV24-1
TGTGCCACCAGTGATTTCCGCAGGGCCTGCAATCAGCCCCAGCATTTT
CATSDFRRACNQPQHF
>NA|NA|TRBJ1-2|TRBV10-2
TGCGCCAGCAGTTCTATTCCGGGACGAGGGGCCTATGGCTACACCTTC
CASSSIPGRGAYGYTF
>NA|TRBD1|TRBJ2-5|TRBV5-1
TGCGCCAGCAGCTTGACCCTCGGGACAGCCCAAGAGACCCAGTACTTC
CASSLTLGTAQETQYF
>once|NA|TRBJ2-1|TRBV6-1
TGTGCCAGCAGGGAATATCTCAATGAGCAGTTCTTC
CASREYLNEQFF
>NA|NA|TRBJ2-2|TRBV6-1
TGTGCCAGCAGTGCCCGACAGGCTTACACCGGGGAGCTGTTTTTT
CASSARQAYTGELFF
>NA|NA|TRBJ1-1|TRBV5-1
TGCGCCAGCAGCTTCTATAGACCGAACACTGAAGCTTTCTTT
CASSFYRPNTEAFF
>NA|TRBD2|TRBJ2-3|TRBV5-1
TGCGCCAGCAGCTTAAGACTAGCGGTTAGCACAGATACGCAGTATTTT
CASSLRLAVSTDTQYF
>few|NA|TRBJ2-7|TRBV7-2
TGTGCCAGCAGCTTATTTGGAGGGGCCCTGTTCGAGCAGTACTTC
CASSLFGGALFEQYF
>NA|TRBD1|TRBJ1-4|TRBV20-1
TGCAGTGCCACGACTCCGGGACAGATGTGGGAAAAACTGTTTTTT
CSATTPGQMWEKLFF
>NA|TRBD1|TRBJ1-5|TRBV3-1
TGTGCCAGCAGCCCAGGGGGCATGGGCAATCAGCCCCAGCATTTT
CASSPGGMGNQPQHF
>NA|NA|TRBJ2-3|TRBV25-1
TGTGCCAGCAGTGAGATGTCTTCCCTAGATACGCAGTATTTT
CASSEMSSLDTQYF
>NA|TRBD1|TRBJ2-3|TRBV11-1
TGTGCCAGCAGCCTCGGGACAGATCGGGGCACAGATACGCAGTATTTT
CASSLGTDRGTDTQYF
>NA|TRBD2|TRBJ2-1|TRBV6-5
TGTGCCAGCAGTTCCGGACTAGCGGGGGGGCCCGGGCATGAGCAGTTCTTC
CASSSGLAGGPGHEQFF
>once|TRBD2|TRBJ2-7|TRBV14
TGTGCCAGCAGCCAAGTAACTAGCGGGGGGCCGACCTACGAGCAGTACTTC
CASSQVTSGGPTYEQYF
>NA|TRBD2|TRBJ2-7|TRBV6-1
TGTGCCAGCAGTGAAAGACTAGCGGGACCTCAGGGCGAGCAGTACTTC
CASSERLAGPQGEQYF
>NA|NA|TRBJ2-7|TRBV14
TGTGCCAGCAGCCAAGTGGCGCTATGGGAGCAGTACTTC
CASSQVALWEQYF
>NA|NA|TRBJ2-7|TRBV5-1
TGCGCCAGCAGCTTGTACGCGGGAAGCGAGCAGTACTTC
CASSLYAGSEQYF
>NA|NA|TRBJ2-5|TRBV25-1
TGTGCCAGCAGTGAATCCGCCGGCCCCCAGTACTTC
CASSESAGPQYF